This TCR beta chain is drawn from a study of T cell responses to AZD1222 COVID-19 vaccine. Findings and caveats of the study: Sampling captured repertoires only after the peak T cell response. Most donors were white British, females outnumbered males, and clonal diversity was possibly underestimated. Spike-specific TCR breadth and depth both grew after two AZD1222 doses. Reportedly, close to half of spike-specific TCRs are directed against unmutated variant regions.

The CDR3 is 15 amino acids. The V gene's germline CDR1 is MNHEY and CDR2 SVGAGI. V lost 5 bases and J lost 6; bases outside the gene matches: 5. Produced via immunoSEQ multiplex PCR; TCRdb's table is partial and in-frame only. Of around 89,000 clones in the sample, under 90% were seen once. Regarding this clone: Its cognate antigen is unknown.

V gene TRBV6-5 combines with J gene TRBJ2-2; TRBD1 agrees at 11 bases. The receptor was isolated from an adult in good health. This material consisted of peripheral blood, taken on day 0 of AZD1222 vaccination. The CDR3 DNA is TGTGCCAGCAGTCCGGACAGGGGGCGCCCCGGGGAGCTGTTTTTT. Its translation: CASSPDRGRPGELFF.